These T cell receptor beta chains were read from a single sample in a study of CD8 T cells in Susac syndrome. A single record per CDR3 protein comes from TCRdb applying MiXCR to the immunoSEQ multiplex PCR reads. The table includes 150,000 to 160,000 distinct CDR3 sequences, approximately 95% detected once. Specimen: CD4+ T cells from PBMCs. These TCRs come from a human donor with Susac syndrome. The CDR3 runs from the conserved cysteine through the conserved F or W. Fields, in order: clone size, J gene, D gene, V gene, CDR3 DNA, CDR3 protein. The D gene is left open where the match is weak. Some rows mark clone size as missing; the rest say once, few, many or name a class of expanded clone.

abundance: -; j_gene: TRBJ2-7; d_gene: TRBD1; v_gene: TRBV12-3/TRBV12-4; CDR3nt: TGTGCCAGCAGTGCCGGGACAGACTCCTACGAGCAGTACTTC; CDR3aa: CASSAGTDSYEQYF
abundance: -; j_gene: TRBJ2-5; d_gene: -; v_gene: TRBV19; CDR3nt: TGTGCCAGTAGTTCGGGCCCGTCGGGAGAGACCCAGTACTTC; CDR3aa: CASSSGPSGETQYF
abundance: once; j_gene: TRBJ2-7; d_gene: -; v_gene: TRBV6-2/TRBV6-3; CDR3nt: TGTGCCAGCAGCCGCAGGGGTGGATACGAGCAGTACTTC; CDR3aa: CASSRRGGYEQYF
abundance: -; j_gene: TRBJ2-1; d_gene: TRBD2; v_gene: TRBV13; CDR3nt: TGTGCCAGCAGCTTAAGACTAGCTGTTGAGCAGTTCTTC; CDR3aa: CASSLRLAVEQFF
abundance: -; j_gene: TRBJ2-6; d_gene: -; v_gene: TRBV5-4; CDR3nt: TGTGCCAGCAAGGAAACTGGGGCCAACGTCCTGACTTTC; CDR3aa: CASKETGANVLTF
abundance: -; j_gene: TRBJ2-7; d_gene: -; v_gene: TRBV5-1; CDR3nt: TGCGCCAGCAATGAACAGGGCACCAACTACGAGCAGTACTTC; CDR3aa: CASNEQGTNYEQYF
abundance: few; j_gene: TRBJ1-5; d_gene: -; v_gene: TRBV20-1; CDR3nt: TGCAGTGCTAGTCGAGGCAATCAGCCCCAGCATTTT; CDR3aa: CSASRGNQPQHF
abundance: -; j_gene: TRBJ2-3; d_gene: -; v_gene: TRBV4-1; CDR3nt: TGCGCCAGCAGCCCTGGAGAAGCAGATACGCAGTATTTT; CDR3aa: CASSPGEADTQYF
abundance: -; j_gene: TRBJ2-3; d_gene: TRBD2; v_gene: TRBV7-9; CDR3nt: TGTGCCAGCAGCTTAGTGGGAGCGGGGTCCACAGATACGCAGTATTTT; CDR3aa: CASSLVGAGSTDTQYF
abundance: -; j_gene: TRBJ1-5; d_gene: -; v_gene: TRBV12-3/TRBV12-4; CDR3nt: TGTGCCAGCAGCGGGATGGGGAGCAATCAGCCCCAGCATTTT; CDR3aa: CASSGMGSNQPQHF
abundance: -; j_gene: TRBJ2-5; d_gene: TRBD1; v_gene: TRBV29-1; CDR3nt: TGCAGCGTTGAAGATCAGGGGGTGGAGACCCAGTACTTC; CDR3aa: CSVEDQGVETQYF
abundance: -; j_gene: TRBJ1-5; d_gene: -; v_gene: TRBV29-1; CDR3nt: TGCAGCGTAAGAGAGCGTTCCGATCAGCCCCAGCATTTT; CDR3aa: CSVRERSDQPQHF
abundance: -; j_gene: TRBJ1-2; d_gene: -; v_gene: TRBV15; CDR3nt: TGTGCCACCAGCAGAGGCGGCGGGGACGGCTACACCTTC; CDR3aa: CATSRGGGDGYTF
abundance: -; j_gene: TRBJ1-5; d_gene: -; v_gene: TRBV12-3/TRBV12-4; CDR3nt: TGTGCCAGCAGTCCCGGGGGGCCCCAGCATTTT; CDR3aa: CASSPGGPQHF
abundance: -; j_gene: TRBJ2-1; d_gene: TRBD1; v_gene: TRBV29-1; CDR3nt: TGCAGCGTTGGTGGGGGACAGCCCTACAATGAGCAGTTCTTC; CDR3aa: CSVGGGQPYNEQFF
abundance: -; j_gene: TRBJ1-4; d_gene: TRBD1; v_gene: TRBV20-1; CDR3nt: TGCAGTGCTAGACCTCAACAGGGGGCTTACGGGAAACTGTTTTTT; CDR3aa: CSARPQQGAYGKLFF
abundance: -; j_gene: TRBJ1-2; d_gene: TRBD1; v_gene: TRBV3-1; CDR3nt: TGTGCCAGCAGCGGGAAAGGACAGGGGAACTATGGCTACACCTTC; CDR3aa: CASSGKGQGNYGYTF
abundance: -; j_gene: TRBJ1-1; d_gene: -; v_gene: TRBV3-1; CDR3nt: TGTGCCAGCAGCCAGGGGAGCCTCCTTGAAGCTTTCTTT; CDR3aa: CASSQGSLLEAFF
abundance: -; j_gene: TRBJ2-4; d_gene: -; v_gene: TRBV21-1; CDR3nt: TGTGCCAGCAGCAAAAGTGGGGACAGGGGGCCCACATTGGCCAAAAACATTCAGTACTTC; CDR3aa: CASSKSGDRGPTLAKNIQYF
abundance: -; j_gene: TRBJ2-6; d_gene: -; v_gene: TRBV9; CDR3nt: TGTGCCAGCAGCGTAGAGCAGGTCTCTGGGGCCAACGTCCTGACTTTC; CDR3aa: CASSVEQVSGANVLTF
abundance: -; j_gene: TRBJ2-1; d_gene: TRBD2; v_gene: TRBV4-1; CDR3nt: TGCGCCAGCAGCCAAAACCCCCTAGCGGGAGGGGGGTACAATGAGCAGTTCTTC; CDR3aa: CASSQNPLAGGGYNEQFF
abundance: -; j_gene: TRBJ2-1; d_gene: TRBD2; v_gene: TRBV6-1; CDR3nt: TGTGCCAGCAATCTAGCGGGCGCCAAGCCAGGTGAGCAGTTCTTC; CDR3aa: CASNLAGAKPGEQFF
abundance: -; j_gene: TRBJ1-6; d_gene: -; v_gene: TRBV27; CDR3nt: TGTGCCAGCAGTTGGGCAGACTATAATTCACCCCTCCACTTT; CDR3aa: CASSWADYNSPLHF
abundance: -; j_gene: TRBJ1-3; d_gene: TRBD1; v_gene: TRBV4-1; CDR3nt: TGCGCCAGCAGCCAAGCGGACAGGAGCTCTGGAAACACCATATATTTT; CDR3aa: CASSQADRSSGNTIYF